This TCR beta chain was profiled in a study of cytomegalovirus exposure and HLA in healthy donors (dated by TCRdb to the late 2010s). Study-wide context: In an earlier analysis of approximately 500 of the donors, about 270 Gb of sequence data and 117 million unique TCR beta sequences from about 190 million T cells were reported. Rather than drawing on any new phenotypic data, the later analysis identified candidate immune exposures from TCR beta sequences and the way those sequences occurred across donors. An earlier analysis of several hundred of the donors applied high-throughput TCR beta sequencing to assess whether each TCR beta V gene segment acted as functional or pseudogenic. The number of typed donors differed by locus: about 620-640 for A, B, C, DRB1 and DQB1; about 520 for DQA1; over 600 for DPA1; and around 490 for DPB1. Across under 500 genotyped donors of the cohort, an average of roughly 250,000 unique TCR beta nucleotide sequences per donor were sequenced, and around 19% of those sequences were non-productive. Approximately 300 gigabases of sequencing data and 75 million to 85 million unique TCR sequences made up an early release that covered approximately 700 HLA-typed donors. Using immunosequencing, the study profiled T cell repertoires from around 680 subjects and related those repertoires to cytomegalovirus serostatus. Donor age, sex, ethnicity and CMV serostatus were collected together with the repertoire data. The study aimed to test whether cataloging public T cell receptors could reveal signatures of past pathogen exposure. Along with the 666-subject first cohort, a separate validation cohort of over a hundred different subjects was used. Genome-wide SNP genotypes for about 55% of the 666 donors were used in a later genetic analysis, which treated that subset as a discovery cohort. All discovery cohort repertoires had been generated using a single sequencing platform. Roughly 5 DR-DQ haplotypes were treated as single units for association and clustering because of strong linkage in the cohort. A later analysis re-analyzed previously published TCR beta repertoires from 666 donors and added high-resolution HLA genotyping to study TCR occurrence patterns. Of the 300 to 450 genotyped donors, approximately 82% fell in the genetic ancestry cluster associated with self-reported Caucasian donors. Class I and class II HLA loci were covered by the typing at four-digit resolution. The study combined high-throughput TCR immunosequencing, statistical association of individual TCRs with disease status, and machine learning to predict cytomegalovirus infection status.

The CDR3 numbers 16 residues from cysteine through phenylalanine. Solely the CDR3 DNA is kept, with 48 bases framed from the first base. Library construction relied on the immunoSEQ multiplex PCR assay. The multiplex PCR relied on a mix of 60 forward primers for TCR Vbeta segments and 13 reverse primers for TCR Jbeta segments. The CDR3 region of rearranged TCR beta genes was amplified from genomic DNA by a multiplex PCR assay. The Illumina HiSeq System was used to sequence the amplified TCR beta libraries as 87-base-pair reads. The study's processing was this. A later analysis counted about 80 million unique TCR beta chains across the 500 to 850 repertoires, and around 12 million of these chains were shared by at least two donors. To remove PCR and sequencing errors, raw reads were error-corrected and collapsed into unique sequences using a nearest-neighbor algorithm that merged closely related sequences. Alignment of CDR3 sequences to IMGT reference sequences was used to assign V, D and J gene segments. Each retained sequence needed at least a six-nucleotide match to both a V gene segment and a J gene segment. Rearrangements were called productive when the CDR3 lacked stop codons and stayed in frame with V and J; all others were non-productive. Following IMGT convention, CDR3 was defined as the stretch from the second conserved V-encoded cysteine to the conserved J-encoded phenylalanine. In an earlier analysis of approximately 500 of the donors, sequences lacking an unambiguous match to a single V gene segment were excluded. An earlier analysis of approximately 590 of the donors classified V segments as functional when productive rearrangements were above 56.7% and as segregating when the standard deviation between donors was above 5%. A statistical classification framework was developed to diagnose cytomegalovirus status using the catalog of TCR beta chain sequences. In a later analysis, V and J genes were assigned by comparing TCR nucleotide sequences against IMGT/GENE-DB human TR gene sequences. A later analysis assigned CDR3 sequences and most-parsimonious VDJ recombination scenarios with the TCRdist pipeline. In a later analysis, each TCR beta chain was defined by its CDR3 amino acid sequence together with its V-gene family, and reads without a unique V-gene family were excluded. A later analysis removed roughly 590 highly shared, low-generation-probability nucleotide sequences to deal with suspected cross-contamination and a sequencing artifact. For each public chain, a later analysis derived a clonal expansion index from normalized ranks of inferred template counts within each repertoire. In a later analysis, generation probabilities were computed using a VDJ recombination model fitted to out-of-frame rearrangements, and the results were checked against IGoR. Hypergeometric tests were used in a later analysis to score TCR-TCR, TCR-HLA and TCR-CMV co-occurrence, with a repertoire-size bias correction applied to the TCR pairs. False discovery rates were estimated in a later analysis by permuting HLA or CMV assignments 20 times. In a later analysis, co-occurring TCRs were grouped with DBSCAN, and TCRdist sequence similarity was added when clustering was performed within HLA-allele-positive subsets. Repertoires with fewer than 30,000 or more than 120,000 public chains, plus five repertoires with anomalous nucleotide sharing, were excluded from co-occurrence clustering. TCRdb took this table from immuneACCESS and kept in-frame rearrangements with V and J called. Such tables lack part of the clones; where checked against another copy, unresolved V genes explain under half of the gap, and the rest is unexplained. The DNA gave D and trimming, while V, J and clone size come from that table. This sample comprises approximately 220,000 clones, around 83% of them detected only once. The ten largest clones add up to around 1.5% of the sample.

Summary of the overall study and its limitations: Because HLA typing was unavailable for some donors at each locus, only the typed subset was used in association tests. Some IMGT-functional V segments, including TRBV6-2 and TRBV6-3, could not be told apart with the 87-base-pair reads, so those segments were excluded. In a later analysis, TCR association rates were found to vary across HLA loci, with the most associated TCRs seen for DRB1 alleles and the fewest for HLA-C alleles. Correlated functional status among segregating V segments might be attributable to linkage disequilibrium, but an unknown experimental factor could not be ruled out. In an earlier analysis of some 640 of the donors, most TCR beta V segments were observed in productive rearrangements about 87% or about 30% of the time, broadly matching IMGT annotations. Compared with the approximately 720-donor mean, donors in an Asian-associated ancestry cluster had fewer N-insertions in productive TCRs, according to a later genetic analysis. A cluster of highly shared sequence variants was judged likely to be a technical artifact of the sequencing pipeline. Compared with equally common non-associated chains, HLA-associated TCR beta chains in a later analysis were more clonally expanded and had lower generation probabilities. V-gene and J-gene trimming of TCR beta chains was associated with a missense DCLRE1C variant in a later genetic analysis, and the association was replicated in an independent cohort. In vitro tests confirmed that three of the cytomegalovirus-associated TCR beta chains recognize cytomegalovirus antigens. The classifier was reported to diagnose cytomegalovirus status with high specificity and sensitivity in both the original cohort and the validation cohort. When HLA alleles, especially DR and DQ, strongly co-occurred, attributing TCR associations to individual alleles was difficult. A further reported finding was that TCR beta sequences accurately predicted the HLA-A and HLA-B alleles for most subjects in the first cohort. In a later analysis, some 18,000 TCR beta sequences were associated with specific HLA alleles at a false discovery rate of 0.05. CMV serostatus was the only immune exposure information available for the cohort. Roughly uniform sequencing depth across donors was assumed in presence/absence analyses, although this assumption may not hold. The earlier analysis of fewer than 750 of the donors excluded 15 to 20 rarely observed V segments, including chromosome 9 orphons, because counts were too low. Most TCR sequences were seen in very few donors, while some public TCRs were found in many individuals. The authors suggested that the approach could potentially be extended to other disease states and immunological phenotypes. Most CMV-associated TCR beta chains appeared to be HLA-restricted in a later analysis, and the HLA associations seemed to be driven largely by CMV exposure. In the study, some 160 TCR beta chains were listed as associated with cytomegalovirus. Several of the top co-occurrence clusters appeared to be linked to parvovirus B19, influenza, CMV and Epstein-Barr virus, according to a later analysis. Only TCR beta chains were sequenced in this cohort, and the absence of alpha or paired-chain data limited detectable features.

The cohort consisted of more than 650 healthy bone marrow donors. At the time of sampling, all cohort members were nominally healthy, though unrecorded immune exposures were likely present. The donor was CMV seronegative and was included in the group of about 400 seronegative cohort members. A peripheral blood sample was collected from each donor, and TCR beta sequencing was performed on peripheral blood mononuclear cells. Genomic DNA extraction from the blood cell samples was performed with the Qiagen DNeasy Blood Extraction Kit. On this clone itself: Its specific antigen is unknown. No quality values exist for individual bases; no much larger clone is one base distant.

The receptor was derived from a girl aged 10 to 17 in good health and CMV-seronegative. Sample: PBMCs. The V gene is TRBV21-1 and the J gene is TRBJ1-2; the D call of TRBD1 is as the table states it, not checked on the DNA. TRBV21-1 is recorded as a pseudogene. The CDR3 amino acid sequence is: CASSKSWHHPNYGYTF. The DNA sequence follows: TGTGCCAGCAGCAAATCATGGCACCATCCGAACTATGGCTACACCTTC.